This T cell receptor beta chain was sequenced for a study of T cell responses to AZD1222 COVID-19 vaccine. About the study: Second doses were pooled across both intervals (about 4 or about 12 weeks). General study results and limits: None of the repertoires were sampled until the peak T cell response had passed. Only a handful of AZD1222 recipients were seropositive at baseline.

Libraries were prepared by immunoSEQ multiplex PCR; TCRdb keeps only in-frame clonotypes and omits some of them. In the table there are tens of thousands of clones, roughly 87% of which are singletons. With regard to this clone: Its cognate antigen is unknown. The sample holds other DNA sequences that translate to the same CDR3.

This CDR3 comprises 13 residues. Trimming stripped 0 bases from V and 5 bases from J, with 5 bases between. Germline CDR1 SGDLS, CDR2 YYNGEE. The TCR originated in an adult in good health. Sequencing used peripheral blood, obtained on day 0 of AZD1222 vaccination. The rearrangement joins TRBV9 to TRBJ2-2, with D hard to call. In nucleotides, the CDR3 is TGTGCCAGCAGCGTAGGTTCTACCGGGGAGCTGTTTTTT. It translates to CASSVGSTGELFF.